The next 9 T cell receptor beta chains were all read from a single sample in a study of OX40 agonist ivuxolimab in advanced cancers. Clones were sequenced by immunoSEQ multiplex PCR, and TCRdb holds only the in-frame ones, with some missing. This table holds approximately 31,000 clones, roughly 86% found once. Sequences were derived from CD4+ or CD8+ T cells sorted from blood, sampled in a trial of the OX40 agonist ivuxolimab. The receptors derive from an adult with an advanced solid tumor such as melanoma, head and neck, liver or kidney cancer.

Details on this clone: The junction does not match germline at one end; this may be a read error. This chain joins TRBV7-9 and TRBJ2-6, with D perhaps matching TRBD2 (5 bases). Looked up from germline, CDR1 is SEHNR and CDR2 is FQNEAQ (reference sequence). This CDR3 is built from 15 residues. The CDR3 DNA is TGTGCCAGCAGTTTAGGGAGCTCTGGGGCCAACGTCCTGACTTTC. It encodes CASSLGSSGANVLTF.

This chain uses TRBV7-9 with TRBJ2-2; 7 nucleotides agree with TRBD2. Looked up from germline, CDR1 is SEHNR and CDR2 is FQNEAQ (reference sequence). The CDR3 has 16 residues. V lost 4 bases to trimming and J lost 5 bases; unmatched junction nucleotides: 10. As DNA, the CDR3 is TGTGCCAGCAGCTCCCTTAGCGGGCCGCTTACCGGGGAGCTGTTTTTT. Translating gives CASSSLSGPLTGELFF.

The gene calls are TRBV10-3 and TRBJ1-1; perhaps TRBD1 as D (6 bases). Germline V gene sequence: CDR1 ENHRY, CDR2 SYGVKD. CDR3 length: 13 amino acids. V dropped 8 bases and J dropped 2 bases, with 12 bases sitting between them. CDR3 in DNA: TGTGCCATCGAGGACAGTCCCAACACTGAAGCTTTCTTT. Encoded protein: CAIEDSPNTEAFF.

CDR3 bases: TGCGCCAGCAGCCGAACAATGAACACCGGGGAGCTGTTTTTT. This encodes CASSRTMNTGELFF. This sequence joins TRBV4-1 and TRBJ2-2, with D hard to call. Germline lookup yields CDR1 MGHRA and CDR2 YSYEKL. Between the trimmed V and J ends, which lost 4 bases and 1 base, there was a span of 7 bases. The CDR3 has 14 residues.

The genes are TRBV7-9 and TRBJ2-6; 9 bases map to TRBD1. Looked up from germline, CDR1 is SEHNR and CDR2 is FQNEAQ (reference sequence). Trimming took 3 bases from V and 3 from J; bases not matched to a gene: 12. The CDR3 is 19 amino acids. CDR3 protein: CASSFWDRARVGGANVLTF. As DNA, the CDR3 is TGTGCCAGCAGCTTCTGGGACAGGGCTCGAGTAGGTGGGGCCAACGTCCTGACTTTC.

This chain links TRBV27 with TRBJ2-7, with 8 bases that match TRBD1. This CDR3 region has 19 residues. Unmatched junction bases numbered 19, after V lost 5 bases and J lost 1 base. Per the germline V gene, CDR1 is MNHEY and CDR2 is SMNVEV (reference sequence). The CDR3 loop is CASSTRSGQVLHGSYEQYF. CDR3 in DNA: TGTGCCAGCAGTACCCGCTCGGGACAGGTATTACATGGTTCCTACGAGCAGTACTTC.

This rearrangement joins TRBV6-4 to TRBJ2-7; 8 positions match TRBD1. CDR3 size: 14 residues. Trimming took 6 bases from V and 1 from J; bases not matched to a gene: 5. CDR1 is MRHNA and CDR2 is SNTAGT in the germline V gene. The CDR3 region has the DNA TGTGCCAGCAGAGGACAGGGCGAATCCTACGAGCAGTACTTC. It specifies CASRGQGESYEQYF.

The V gene is TRBV10-1, the J gene TRBJ1-4; D ambiguous. V lost 0 bases and J lost 14, with 7 bases in between. Germline assignment: CDR1 WNHNN and CDR2 SYGVQD (reference sequence). CDR3 length equals 11 residues. The DNA of the CDR3 is TGCGCCAGCAGTGAGTCGATCTGGCTGTTTTTT. This codes for CASSESIWLFF.

CDR3 residues: CASSLGASQQYF. The CDR3 DNA is TGTGCCAGCAGCTTAGGGGCTTCCCAGCAGTACTTC. The chain carries TRBV5-4 and TRBJ2-7; TRBD1 is a possible D gene (5 bases). CDR3 length: 12 amino acids. The germline gives CDR1 SGHNT, CDR2 YYREEE (reference sequence). V lost 2 bases to trimming and J lost 8 bases, with 11 bases between them.